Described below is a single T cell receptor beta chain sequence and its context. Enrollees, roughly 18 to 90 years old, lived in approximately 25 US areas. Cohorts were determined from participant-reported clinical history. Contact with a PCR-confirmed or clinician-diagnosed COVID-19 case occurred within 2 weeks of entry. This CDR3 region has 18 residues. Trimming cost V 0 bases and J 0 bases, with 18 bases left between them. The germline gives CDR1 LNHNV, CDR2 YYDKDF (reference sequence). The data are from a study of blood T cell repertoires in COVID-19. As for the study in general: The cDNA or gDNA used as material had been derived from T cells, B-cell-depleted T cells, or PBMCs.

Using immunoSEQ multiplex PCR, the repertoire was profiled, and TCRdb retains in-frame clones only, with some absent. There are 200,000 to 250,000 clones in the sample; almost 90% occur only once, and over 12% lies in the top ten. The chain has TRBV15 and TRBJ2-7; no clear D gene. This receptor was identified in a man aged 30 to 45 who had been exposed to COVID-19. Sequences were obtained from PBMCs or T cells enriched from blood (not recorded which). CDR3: CATSREVGGGLSSYEQYF. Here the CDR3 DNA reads TGTGCCACCAGCAGAGAGGTGGGTGGCGGTCTAAGCTCCTACGAGCAGTACTTC.